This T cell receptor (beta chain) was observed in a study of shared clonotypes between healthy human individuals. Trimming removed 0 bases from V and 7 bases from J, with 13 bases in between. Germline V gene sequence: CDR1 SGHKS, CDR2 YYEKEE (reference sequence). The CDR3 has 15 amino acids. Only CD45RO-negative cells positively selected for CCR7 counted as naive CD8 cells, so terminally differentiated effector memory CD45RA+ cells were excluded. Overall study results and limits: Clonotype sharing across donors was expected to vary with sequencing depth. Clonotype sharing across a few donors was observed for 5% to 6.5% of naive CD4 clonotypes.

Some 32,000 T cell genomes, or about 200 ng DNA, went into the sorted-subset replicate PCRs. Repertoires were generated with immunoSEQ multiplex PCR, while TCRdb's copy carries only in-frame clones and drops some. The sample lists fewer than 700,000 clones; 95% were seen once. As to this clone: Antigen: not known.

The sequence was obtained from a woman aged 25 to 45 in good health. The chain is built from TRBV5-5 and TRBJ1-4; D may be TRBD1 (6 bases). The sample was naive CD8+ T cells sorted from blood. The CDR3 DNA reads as TGTGCCAGCAGCTTGGTGGGGGCCAAGGGTGAAAAACTGTTTTTT. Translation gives CASSLVGAKGEKLFF.